The rows below give T cell receptor beta chains drawn from one sample of a study of identical twins. MiXCR, run by TCRdb on the 5' RACE reads, gives a single entry per CDR3 protein. The sample shows nearly 200,000 distinct CDR3 sequences, approximately 15% of them seen only once. These data were also reused for a study on T cells expressing NK-cell markers.

Material: CD8+ T cells sorted from blood. The receptors were gathered from a woman aged 18-29 years in good health. The CDR3 runs from the conserved cysteine through the conserved F or W. A D gene is named only where the DNA matches it firmly. Only some rows state a clone size, as once, few, many or a class for expanded clones.

v_call	clone_size	j_call	d_call	cdr3_aa	cdr3_nt
TRBV6-2/TRBV6-3	few	TRBJ2-7	TRBD2	CASSYQSFRDYRIWQYF	TGTGCCAGCAGTTACCAATCCTTCCGGGACTATAGGATTTGGCAGTACTTC
TRBV6-2/TRBV6-3	-	TRBJ2-1	TRBD1	CASSYGTDYNEQFF	TGTGCCAGCAGTTACGGGACAGATTACAATGAGCAGTTCTTC
TRBV9	-	TRBJ2-7	TRBD1	CASSAGTGSPLFSYEQYF	TGTGCCAGCAGCGCCGGGACAGGGTCTCCGCTCTTCTCCTACGAGCAGTACTTC
TRBV11-2	few	TRBJ2-7	TRBD1	CASSWDPTGPIYEQYF	TGTGCCAGCAGCTGGGATCCGACAGGGCCTATCTACGAGCAGTACTTC
TRBV4-3	-	TRBJ2-1	-	CASSQDSDGRNEQFF	TGCGCCAGCAGCCAAGATTCAGATGGAAGGAATGAGCAGTTCTTC
TRBV20-1	few	TRBJ2-7	-	CSARSIVAGPYEQYF	TGCAGTGCTAGATCGATAGTGGCAGGGCCCTACGAGCAGTACTTC
TRBV12-3/TRBV12-4	many	TRBJ1-1	TRBD1	CASSPTGAEAFF	TGTGCCAGCAGTCCGACAGGGGCTGAAGCTTTCTTT
TRBV6-2/TRBV6-3	few	TRBJ2-7	TRBD1	CASSLGQQYEQYF	TGTGCCAGCAGTCTGGGACAGCAATACGAGCAGTACTTC
TRBV10-3	-	TRBJ2-7	TRBD1	CAISRDRGYEQYF	TGTGCCATCAGCCGGGACAGGGGTTACGAGCAGTACTTC
TRBV5-1	-	TRBJ1-2	TRBD1	CASSIDRVEGYTF	TGCGCCAGCAGCATCGACAGGGTTGAGGGCTACACCTTC
TRBV15	-	TRBJ2-5	-	CATSKEKGAEETQYF	TGTGCCACCAGCAAAGAGAAAGGCGCCGAGGAGACCCAGTACTTC
TRBV7-7	few	TRBJ2-7	-	CASSRQASYEQYF	TGTGCCAGCAGCAGACAGGCGTCCTACGAGCAGTACTTC
TRBV27	-	TRBJ2-1	TRBD1	CASRTGPNEQFF	TGTGCCTCTAGGACAGGTCCCAATGAGCAGTTCTTC
TRBV7-9	few	TRBJ2-3	-	CASSLFGSGDTQYF	TGTGCCAGCAGCTTATTCGGGAGCGGAGATACGCAGTATTTT
TRBV7-9	-	TRBJ2-5	TRBD1	CASSSETGDQETQYF	TGTGCCAGCAGCAGCGAGACAGGGGACCAAGAGACCCAGTACTTC
TRBV6-1	-	TRBJ2-2	-	CASSEIRAGELFF	TGTGCCAGCAGTGAAATCAGGGCCGGGGAGCTGTTTTTT
TRBV20-1	-	TRBJ2-5	TRBD2	CSADYGLDRETQYF	TGCAGTGCCGACTACGGACTAGACCGGGAGACCCAGTACTTC